A selection of T cell receptor beta chains follows, all from one sample in a study of blood T cell repertoires in COVID-19. Assay: immunoSEQ multiplex PCR; the TCRdb copy retains only in-frame clones and omits some. The data contain 150,000 to 200,000 clones, nearly 90% of them seen just once; the ten biggest clones take up about 1.9%. Material for sequencing was peripheral blood. The source of these receptors is a young man who had recovered from COVID-19. CDR3s include the opening cysteine and the closing phenylalanine or tryptophan. The D gene is left open where the match is weak. Not all rows give a size; the values are once, few, many and, for expanded clones, a class.

j_call | clone_size | d_call | v_call | cdr3_nt | cdr3_aa
TRBJ2-2 | . | TRBD1 | TRBV3-1/TRBV3-2 | TGTGCCAGCAGCCCTCCGACAGGGGGCTACGGGGAGCTGTTTTTT | CASSPPTGGYGELFF
TRBJ1-5 | . | . | TRBV27 | TGTGCCAGCAGTTTGGGACAATGGCAGCCCCAGCATTTT | CASSLGQWQPQHF
TRBJ2-1 | . | . | TRBV3-1/TRBV3-2 | TGTGCCAGCAGCCCGACTAGGGTCGGTGAGCAGTTCTTC | CASSPTRVGEQFF
TRBJ2-7 | . | TRBD2 | TRBV6-1 | TGTGCCAGCAGTTCTAGCGGGGGGATGGAGCAGTACTTC | CASSSSGGMEQYF
TRBJ1-1 | . | TRBD1 | TRBV6-6 | TGTGCCAGCCACAGGGGAGACGAAGCTTTCTTT | CASHRGDEAFF
TRBJ1-2 | . | . | TRBV19 | TGTGCCAGTAGCTCGATGGGCGGGAAAGCGGAATATGGCTACACCTTC | CASSSMGGKAEYGYTF
TRBJ2-7 | . | TRBD2 | TRBV6-2/TRBV6-3 | TGTGCCAGCAGTGACGGCCCTAGCGGCCCCTACGAGCAGTACTTC | CASSDGPSGPYEQYF
TRBJ2-1 | . | TRBD2 | TRBV27 | TGTGCCAGCAGTCCAATCGGGACTAGCGGCTACAATGAGCAGTTCTTC | CASSPIGTSGYNEQFF
TRBJ1-5 | . | . | TRBV9 | TGTGCCAGCAGCTTTATGGGGGCGGATCAGCCCCAGCATTTT | CASSFMGADQPQHF
TRBJ2-3 | . | . | TRBV7-7 | TGTGCTAGCAGCCGGTTGAGATCAGATACGCAGTATTTT | CASSRLRSDTQYF
TRBJ1-5 | . | . | TRBV4-1 | TGCGCCAGCAGCCAAGATGGGGCAGGGGACGTTCAGCCCCAGCATTTT | CASSQDGAGDVQPQHF
TRBJ2-1 | . | TRBD1 | TRBV29-1 | TGCAGCGCGAAACGACAGGGCTCCTACAATGAGCAGTTCTTC | CSAKRQGSYNEQFF
TRBJ2-7 | . | TRBD2 | TRBV7-8 | TGTGCCAGCAGCTTAGGCGGGAGCCCCTTCTACGAGCAGTACTTC | CASSLGGSPFYEQYF
TRBJ2-5 | . | TRBD2 | TRBV4-1 | TGCGCCAGCAGCCCCGGACTAGCGGGACACCAAGAGACCCAGTACTTC | CASSPGLAGHQETQYF
TRBJ2-7 | . | . | TRBV6-2/TRBV6-3 | TGTGCCAGCAGTACCCGGGAGTTCCACGAGCAGTACTTC | CASSTREFHEQYF
TRBJ2-3 | . | TRBD2 | TRBV19 | TGTGCCAGTAGTATAACTAGCGGGAGGGATACGCAGTATTTT | CASSITSGRDTQYF
TRBJ2-2 | . | . | TRBV10-1 | TGCGCCAGCTCGGCGACTAGATTCACCGGGGAGCTGTTTTTT | CASSATRFTGELFF
TRBJ2-1 | few | . | TRBV7-6 | TGTGCCAGCACCTATCTAGCTGCGGGAATCTACAATGAGCAGTTCTTC | CASTYLAAGIYNEQFF